The T cell receptor (beta chain) described here comes from a study of cytomegalovirus exposure and HLA in healthy donors. The study, taken as a whole, reports: Indistinguishable V segments such as TRBV6-2 and TRBV6-3 were excluded. In a later analysis, a missense DCLRE1C variant was linked to TCR beta V- and J-gene trimming.

Comment on this clone: Its specificity is not known.

It was with 60 Vbeta and 13 Jbeta primers that the PCR ran. In the study's own analysis: Some 80 million unique TCR beta chains, 9.5 million to 14 million shared, were counted in a later analysis. Here immunoSEQ multiplex PCR was the method, and the copy in TCRdb shows in-frame clones only, minus some. V and J calls and clone size follow that table, whereas D and trimming were derived from the DNA. The table includes about 160,000 clones, 75% to 85% detected once. This CDR3 has 14 residues. V lost 0 bases to trimming and J lost 6 bases, with 11 bases between them. In germline, CDR1 is SGHRS, CDR2 YFSETQ.

This receptor was identified in a man aged 30 to 45 in good health and CMV-seronegative. Material for sequencing was PBMCs. The chain carries TRBV5-1 and TRBJ2-3; no clear D gene. The CDR3 here is CASSLEIVEDTQYF. CDR3 DNA sequence: TGCGCCAGCAGCTTGGAGATAGTGGAGGATACGCAGTATTTT.